The clone carrying this TCR beta chain was picked up one time. Its cognate antigen is unknown. V lost 0 bases, J lost 5 bases, and 10 bases lay in between. This CDR3 has 13 amino acids. Germline values: CDR1 SQVTM, CDR2 ANQGSEA. Unstimulated Tregs (CD4+CD25+CD127-) and CD4+CD25- non-Tregs were sorted from PBMCs. This record belongs to a study of Tregs in tolerant kidney transplant recipients. Findings and limits, study-wide: The most relevant donor-specific Treg TCRbeta repertoire apparently came from expansion with activated donor B cells.

Here immunoSEQ multiplex PCR was the method, and the copy in TCRdb shows in-frame clones only, minus some. The profile shows roughly 250,000 clones, more than 65% of them singletons. The sequence derives from a human donor in good health. The sequencing input was CD4+ T cells from blood. The chain is built from TRBV29-1 and TRBJ1-1, with D maybe TRBD1 (5 bases). The CDR3 sequence: CSVEDRRGTEAFF. CDR3 nucleotide sequence: TGCAGCGTTGAAGATCGACGGGGGACTGAAGCTTTCTTT.